A single sample is the source of the 28 T cell receptor beta chains below, sequenced in a study of OX40 agonist ivuxolimab in advanced cancers. TCRdb keeps only in-frame clones here, not all; method: immunoSEQ multiplex PCR. The sample shows over 55,000 clones, approximately 90% of them seen only once. The sample consisted of CD4+ or CD8+ T cells sorted from blood, taken in a trial of the OX40 agonist ivuxolimab. The receptor source for this set is an adult with an advanced solid tumor such as melanoma, head and neck, liver or kidney cancer.

This clone was counted once. This chain uses TRBV5-1 with TRBJ2-2; 8 bases agree with TRBD1. The CDR3 loop spans 16 amino acids. In germline, CDR1 is SGHRS, CDR2 YFSETQ. Trimming took 0 bases from V and 5 from J; bases not matched to a gene: 6. Here the CDR3 DNA reads TGCGCCAGCAGCTTGGCATCCAGGGGGCGAACCGGGGAGCTGTTTTTT. It encodes CASSLASRGRTGELFF. The full variable domain, rest sourced from reference TRBV5-1 and TRBJ2-2, is KAGVTQTPRYLIKTRGQQVTLSCSPISGHRSVSWYQQTPGQGLQFLFEYFSETQRNKGNFPGRFSGRQFSNSRSEMNVSTLELGDSALYLCASSLASRGRTGELFFGEGSRLTVL.

This chain joins TRBV5-5 and TRBJ1-1; D unclear. This CDR3 has 13 amino acids. The V gene lost 1 base and the J gene lost 2 bases, with 6 bases spanning the gap. In germline, CDR1 is SGHKS, CDR2 YYEKEE (reference sequence). The DNA of the CDR3 is TGTGCCAGCAGCTTGCAGGATAACACTGAAGCTTTCTTT. It encodes CASSLQDNTEAFF.

This clone was picked up a small number of times. V is TRBV19 and J is TRBJ1-2, with D possibly being TRBD1 (6 bases). The CDR3 covers 17 residues. The V and J ends lost 0 bases and 1 base respectively, with 15 bases between them. Per germline, CDR1 LNHDA and CDR2 SQIVND (reference sequence). CDR3 sequence (DNA): TGTGCCAGTAGTATAGATATACAGGGTTTAAGTAACTATGGCTACACCTTC. Its protein product is CASSIDIQGLSNYGYTF.

This sequence joins TRBV5-1 and TRBJ2-1, with 9 bases aligning to TRBD2. Germline trimming cut 0 bases from V and 0 bases from J; bases unmatched to any gene: 4. There are 17 residues in the CDR3. From germline, CDR1 is SGHRS and CDR2 YFSETQ. The CDR3: CASSLAPSGASYNEQFF. The CDR3 DNA reads TGCGCCAGCAGCTTGGCCCCTAGCGGGGCCTCCTACAATGAGCAGTTCTTC.

The genes are TRBV23-1 and TRBJ2-7; 7 bases are a match to TRBD1. TRBV23-1 is sorted into the ORF group, with uncertain function. This CDR3 region has 17 residues. V was clipped by 6 bases and J by 1 base; unmatched bases: 15. The CDR3 reads CASSRNRDSPPSYEQYF. The CDR3 bases are TGCGCCAGCAGCCGTAACCGGGACAGCCCCCCTTCCTACGAGCAGTACTTC.

The CDR3 here is CASSPRDGYGYTF. In DNA, the CDR3 is TGTGCCAGCTCACCACGGGACGGCTATGGCTACACCTTC. This chain uses TRBV18 with TRBJ1-2; TRBD1 is a possible D gene (5 bases). Per germline, CDR1 KGHSH and CDR2 LQKENI. V lost 1 base and J lost 4, with 7 bases in between. This CDR3 comprises 13 residues.

The rearrangement uses TRBV30 and TRBJ2-5; possibly TRBD1 for D (6 bases). V lost 0 bases to trimming and J lost 7 bases, with 12 bases between them. CDR3 length: 13 amino acids. Germline CDR1 and CDR2: GTSNPN and SVGIG (reference sequence). The CDR3 nucleotides read TGTGCCTGGAGTGTCACAGGGCTTGGGACCCAGTACTTC. Its protein is CAWSVTGLGTQYF.

This chain joins TRBV5-1 and TRBJ1-2; 9 bases are shared with TRBD1. The V segment lost 3 bases and the J segment 3 bases; nucleotides outside the gene matches: 3. CDR3 length equals 14 residues. Germline V gives CDR1 SGHRS, CDR2 YFSETQ. The CDR3 reads CASSSWTGDYGYTF. DNA for the CDR3: TGCGCCAGCAGCTCGTGGACAGGGGACTATGGCTACACCTTC.

The chain uses TRBV11-2 and TRBJ1-1, with TRBD1 identical over 8 bases. V dropped 7 bases and J dropped 5; count of bases not matched to a gene: 6. Germline CDR1 reads SGHAT; CDR2 reads FQNNGV. The CDR3 loop spans 13 amino acids. The chain's CDR3 is CASTPDRATEAFF. The CDR3 DNA sequence: TGTGCCAGCACCCCGGACAGGGCGACTGAAGCTTTCTTT.

This clone is medium-sized by share. The V and J genes are TRBV19 and TRBJ1-1, with 7 bases lining up with TRBD1. The V gene end was trimmed by 5 bases and the J gene end by 5 bases; junction bases not matched to a gene: 5. Germline V gene lookup returns CDR1 LNHDA and CDR2 SQIVND (reference sequence). The CDR3 extends over 13 amino acids. In DNA, the CDR3 is TGTGCCAGTAGTTCCGGACAGGCGACTGAAGCTTTCTTT. It specifies CASSSGQATEAFF. Together with reference TRBV19 and TRBJ1-1, the CDR3 gives the full variable domain: DGGITQSPKYLFRKEGQNVTLSCEQNLNHDAMYWYRQDPGQGLRLIYYSQIVNDFQKGDIAEGYSVSREKKESFPLTVTSAQKNPTAFYLCASSSGQATEAFFGQGTRLTVV.

The rearrangement uses TRBV5-4 and TRBJ2-5; D possibly uses TRBD1 or TRBD2 (5 bases each). Trimming left V 3 bases short and J 2 bases short, with 17 bases between. Germline V gene data show CDR1 as SGHNT and CDR2 as YYREEE (reference sequence). The length of the CDR3 is 16 residues. CDR3 in amino acids: CASSSGLGSDQETQYF. CDR3 DNA sequence: TGTGCCAGCAGCTCGGGGCTGGGTAGTGATCAAGAGACCCAGTACTTC. Combining the CDR3 with reference TRBV5-4 and TRBJ2-5 gives the whole variable domain ETGVTQSPTHLIKTRGQQVTLRCSSQSGHNTVSWYQQALGQGPQFIFQYYREEENGRGNFPPRFSGLQFPNYSSELNVNALELDDSALYLCASSSGLGSDQETQYFGPGTRLLVL.

V and J are TRBV5-1 and TRBJ2-1; the match to TRBD2 covers 7 bases. With V trimmed by 1 base and J by 0 bases, 1 base remained unmatched. Germline V gives CDR1 SGHRS, CDR2 YFSETQ. The CDR3 runs 15 residues. In DNA, the CDR3 is TGCGCCAGCAGCTTGAGCGGGGCCTCCTACAATGAGCAGTTCTTC. It translates to CASSLSGASYNEQFF. The full variable domain, in which reference TRBV5-1 and TRBJ2-1 provide the parts outside the CDR3, is KAGVTQTPRYLIKTRGQQVTLSCSPISGHRSVSWYQQTPGQGLQFLFEYFSETQRNKGNFPGRFSGRQFSNSRSEMNVSTLELGDSALYLCASSLSGASYNEQFFGPGTRLTVL.

The chain recombines TRBV4-1 with TRBJ2-1; a weak D match, TRBD2 (7 bases). Trimming cost V 1 base and J 8 bases, with 12 bases left between them. Germline values: CDR1 MGHRA, CDR2 YSYEKL. This CDR3 comprises 14 residues. The CDR3 DNA reads TGCGCCAGCAGCCAAGTTCGGGGGGCGGATGAGCAGTTCTTC. Translated: CASSQVRGADEQFF.

The chain has TRBV2 and TRBJ2-2, with TRBD1 identical over 8 bases. This CDR3 has 14 amino acids. The ends lost 2 bases at V and 5 bases at J; junction bases unmatched: 1. Germline assignment: CDR1 SNHLY and CDR2 FYNNEI. DNA of the CDR3: TGTGCCAGCAGTGAACAGGGGGCTACCGGGGAGCTGTTTTTT. Protein product: CASSEQGATGELFF.

This clone is a singleton in its sample. The genes are TRBV20-1 and TRBJ2-1, with a weak D call TRBD1 (6 bases). Trimming pared 0 bases from V and 11 bases from J, leaving 8 bases between. CDR1 is DFQATT and CDR2 is SNEGSKA in the germline V gene (reference sequence). The CDR3 runs 11 residues. The CDR3: CSARDRDKQFF. DNA for the CDR3: TGCAGTGCTAGAGATCGGGACAAGCAGTTCTTC.

This chain connects TRBV6-5 to TRBJ1-1; 7 bases agree with TRBD1. Losses at the gene ends were 6 bases for V and 4 bases for J; bases not matched to a gene: 11. The CDR3 sequence is 15 residues long. Germline CDR1 MNHEY, CDR2 SVGAGI. CDR3 bases: TGTGCCAGCAGCAGAAAGACAGGGACGGGCACTGAAGCTTTCTTT. As protein: CASSRKTGTGTEAFF.

The chain links TRBV5-1 to TRBJ1-2; the D gene is possibly TRBD1 (6 bases). The CDR3 has 14 residues. The germline V gene has CDR1 SGHRS and CDR2 YFSETQ. The V end lost 0 bases, the J end lost 2 bases, and 8 bases lay between the germline ends. CDR3 residues: CASSLGRGNYGYTF. The CDR3 nucleotides are TGCGCCAGCAGCTTGGGCAGGGGAAACTATGGCTACACCTTC.

V and J are TRBV5-1 and TRBJ1-1; the D is unclear. CDR1 is SGHRS, CDR2 YFSETQ, per germline. The V end lost 7 bases, the J end lost 0 bases, and 10 bases lay between the germline ends. CDR3 length: 13 residues. CDR3: CASSTAMNTEAFF. In nucleotides, the CDR3 is TGCGCCAGCTCCACGGCGATGAACACTGAAGCTTTCTTT.

V and J are TRBV15 and TRBJ2-2; D remains ambiguous. Trimming left V 0 bases short and J 4 bases short, with 21 bases between. The CDR3 contains 19 residues. Looked up from germline, CDR1 is LNHNV and CDR2 is YYDKDF (reference sequence). The CDR3 sequence is CATSRDLSLMGLGTGELFF. Written as DNA, the CDR3 is TGTGCCACCAGCAGAGATCTTTCGTTGATGGGGTTGGGCACCGGGGAGCTGTTTTTT.

The genes are TRBV6-5 and TRBJ1-2, with 7 bases lining up with TRBD1. The V segment lost 0 bases and the J segment 5 bases; nucleotides outside the gene matches: 3. The length of the CDR3 is 14 residues. Germline V lookup: CDR1 MNHEY, CDR2 SVGAGI. Written as DNA, the CDR3 is TGTGCCAGCAGTTACTCGGACAGGTCTTATGGCTACACCTTC. Its protein product is CASSYSDRSYGYTF.

The chain couples TRBV5-1 to TRBJ2-3; 9 nucleotides align to TRBD1. The germline V gene encodes CDR1 SGHRS and CDR2 YFSETQ. The CDR3 sequence is 15 residues long. With 5 bases clipped from V and 5 bases from J, the junction kept 9 bases outside the gene matches. CDR3 DNA sequence: TGCGCCAGCAGTCCTACAGGGGGCCGGGTAGATACGCAGTATTTT. Its translation: CASSPTGGRVDTQYF.

The rearrangement links TRBV19 to TRBJ2-4; 7 bases are shared with TRBD2. J lost 2 bases, V lost 2 bases, and 3 bases had no gene match. CDR3 length: 15 residues. CDR1 is LNHDA and CDR2 is SQIVND in the germline V gene (reference sequence). CDR3 nucleotide sequence: TGTGCCAGTAGTATACTAGCGGATCCCAAAAACATTCAGTACTTC. Encoded protein: CASSILADPKNIQYF.

The chain employs TRBV28 and TRBJ2-3, with 13 bases identical to TRBD2. Trimming took 5 bases from V and 5 from J; bases not matched to a gene: 13. This CDR3 contains 18 residues. Germline loops: CDR1 MDHEN, CDR2 SYDVKM. CDR3 amino acids: CASSATSGGSLSGDTQYF. The CDR3 bases are TGTGCCAGCAGTGCGACTAGCGGGGGGAGTTTGTCTGGAGATACGCAGTATTTT.

The V and J genes are TRBV7-9 and TRBJ2-2; 7 bases map to TRBD1. The germline V gene encodes CDR1 SEHNR and CDR2 FQNEAQ (reference sequence). Trimming removed 4 bases from V and 5 bases from J; junction bases left unmatched: 4. CDR3 length: 14 amino acids. The CDR3 nucleotides read TGTGCCAGCAGCTCGGGACAGCTTACCGGGGAGCTGTTTTTT. Translated, it gives CASSSGQLTGELFF.

The CDR3 loop reads CASSQEPYDRTPWDEQFF. The DNA for the CDR3 is TGCGCCAGCAGCCAAGAGCCGTATGACAGGACACCTTGGGATGAGCAGTTCTTC. The chain uses TRBV4-1 and TRBJ2-1; D is possibly TRBD1 (6 bases). Germline V gene lookup returns CDR1 MGHRA and CDR2 YSYEKL. Trimming stripped 0 bases from V and 8 bases from J, with 23 bases between. This CDR3 spans 18 amino acids.

This chain joins TRBV4-1 and TRBJ1-2; D is ambiguous. V gave up 4 bases and J gave up 3 bases, with 15 bases separating them. This CDR3 region has 15 residues. CDR1 MGHRA and CDR2 YSYEKL come from the germline V gene. The CDR3 spells CASSPTRANYYGYTF. DNA of the CDR3: TGCGCCAGCAGCCCTACTAGGGCCAATTACTATGGCTACACCTTC.

The gene calls are TRBV18 and TRBJ2-1, with D possibly matching TRBD1 (6 bases). The CDR3 spans 16 residues. V was cut by 0 bases and J by 7 bases, with 16 bases left in between. Germline V gene lookup returns CDR1 KGHSH and CDR2 LQKENI. Here the CDR3 DNA reads TGTGCCAGCTCACCACCTGTGGGCCAGGGGAGAAATGAGCAGTTCTTC. It encodes CASSPPVGQGRNEQFF.

The CDR3 DNA reads as TGTGCCAGCAGTTACTCGAATGGTAACTATGGCTACACCTTC. Its protein product is CASSYSNGNYGYTF. The chain has TRBV6-6 and TRBJ1-2; D not certain. The CDR3 covers 14 residues. V lost 0 bases, J lost 1 base, and 6 bases lay in between. CDR1 MNHNY and CDR2 SVGAGI come from the germline V gene (reference sequence).